What follows is one T cell receptor (beta chain) and its context. PCR involved 60 Vbeta and 13 Jbeta primers. Libraries were prepared by immunoSEQ multiplex PCR; TCRdb keeps only in-frame clonotypes and omits some of them. Of around 150,000 clones detected, 70% appear once; the ten largest clones hold approximately 4.6%. The data stem from a study of cytomegalovirus exposure and HLA in healthy donors. The CDR3 is made up of 17 amino acids. V was pared by 2 bases and J by 7 bases, with 14 bases of the junction left unmatched. CDR1 and CDR2 (germline): LNHDA, SQIVND (reference sequence). Sequenced sample: PBMCs. V is TRBV19 and J is TRBJ2-1, with 7 nucleotides matching TRBD2. The receptor comes from a man aged 18 to 29 in good health and CMV-seropositive. The chain's CDR3 is CASSIRLGGGGMNEQFF. CDR3 coding DNA: TGTGCCAGTAGTATACGACTAGGCGGGGGTGGTATGAATGAGCAGTTCTTC. The whole variable domain, filled in from reference TRBV19 and TRBJ2-1, reads DGGITQSPKYLFRKEGQNVTLSCEQNLNHDAMYWYRQDPGQGLRLIYYSQIVNDFQKGDIAEGYSVSREKKESFPLTVTSAQKNPTAFYLCASSIRLGGGGMNEQFFGPGTRLTVL.